This T cell receptor (beta chain) was found in a study of lymphopenia after photon versus proton radiotherapy. General study results and limits: Oligoclonal CD8+ Temra expansion after nadir drove photon patients' diversity drop. Better survival with proton therapy was suggested as possible, not demonstrated. A bigger post-nadir fall in TCR diversity correlated inversely with survival time in deceased patients. Photon-treated patients lost naive T cells and TCR diversity; proton-treated stayed stable.

The CDR3 loop spans 13 amino acids. Germline values: CDR1 SGHRS, CDR2 YFSETQ. V lost 3 bases, J lost 11 bases, and 9 bases stayed unmatched. About this clone itself: What it binds is unknown.

The method was immunoSEQ multiplex PCR; TCRdb's version includes in-frame clones alone and lacks a portion of them. The sample includes 35,000 to 40,000 clones, about 85% of them seen just once. The rearrangement links TRBV5-1 to TRBJ2-3, with 7 bases aligning to TRBD2. The origin of this receptor is a man over 45 with gastric cancer. This specimen consisted of peripheral blood, obtained from a patient treated with photon-based radiotherapy. The CDR3 nucleotides read TGCGCCAGCAGCTGGGGGACTACCGACGGGCAGTATTTT. Amino acids: CASSWGTTDGQYF.